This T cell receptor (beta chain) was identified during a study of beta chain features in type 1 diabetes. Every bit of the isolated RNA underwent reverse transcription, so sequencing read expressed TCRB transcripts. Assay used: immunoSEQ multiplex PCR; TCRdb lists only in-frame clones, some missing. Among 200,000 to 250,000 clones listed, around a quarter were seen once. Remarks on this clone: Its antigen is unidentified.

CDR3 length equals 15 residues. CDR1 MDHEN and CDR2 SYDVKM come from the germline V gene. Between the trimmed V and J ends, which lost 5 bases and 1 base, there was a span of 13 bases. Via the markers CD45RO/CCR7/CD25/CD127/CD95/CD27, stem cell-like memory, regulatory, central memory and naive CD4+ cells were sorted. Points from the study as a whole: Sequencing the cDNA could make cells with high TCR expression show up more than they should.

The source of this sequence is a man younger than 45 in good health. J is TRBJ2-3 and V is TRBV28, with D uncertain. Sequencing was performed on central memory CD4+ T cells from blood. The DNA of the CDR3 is TGTGCCAGCAGTCTCGTGGGCCCAGGCACAGATACGCAGTATTTT. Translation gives CASSLVGPGTDTQYF.